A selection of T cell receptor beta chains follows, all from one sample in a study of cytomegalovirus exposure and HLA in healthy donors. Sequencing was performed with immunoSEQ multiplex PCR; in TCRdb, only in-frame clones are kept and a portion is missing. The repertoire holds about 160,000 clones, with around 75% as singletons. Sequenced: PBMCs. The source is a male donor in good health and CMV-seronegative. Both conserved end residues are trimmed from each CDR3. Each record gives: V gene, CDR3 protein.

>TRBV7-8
ASSPWTDPFNEQF
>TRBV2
ASSGTATGELF
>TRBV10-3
AISGQLQETQY
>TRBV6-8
ASSYQERGDRARAF
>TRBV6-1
ASSEDRGETQY
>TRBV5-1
ASSPGGLYGYT
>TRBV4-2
ASSQDGLGSSYEQY
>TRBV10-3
AISVLPKAGRDYEQY
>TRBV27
ASKEQGMGYEQY
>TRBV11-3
ASSLGLANADTQY
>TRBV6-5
ASSYSGREGKTQY
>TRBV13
ASSSGQGAYNEQF
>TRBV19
ASRLAGAADTQY
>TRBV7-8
ASSIGTSGEETQY
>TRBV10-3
AISEPGLRSSYEQY
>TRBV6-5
ASRPQGNSYEQY
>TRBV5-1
ASSPGRGISGANVLT
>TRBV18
ASSPGTAEYGYT
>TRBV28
ATLDRNIYEQY
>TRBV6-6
ASSLEQGGTEAF
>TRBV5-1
ASSLQGRAGVETQY
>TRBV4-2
ASSQVGGSRGGTEAF